Described below is a single T cell receptor beta chain sequence and its context. The entry originates in a study of blood T cell repertoires in COVID-19. Turning to the study itself: T cells, B-cell-depleted T cells, or PBMCs provided the cDNA or gDNA that served as material.

Sequencing was performed with immunoSEQ multiplex PCR; in TCRdb, only in-frame clones are kept and a portion is missing. This sample has under 25,000 clones; over 75% occur once, and the top ten carry approximately 3.4%. Germline loops: CDR1 LNHDA, CDR2 SQIVND (reference sequence). V lost 4 bases and J lost 1, with 10 bases in between. The CDR3 is 15 residues long. The sequenced sample consisted of peripheral blood. The receptor was derived from a human donor in a cohort sampled during active COVID-19. The rearrangement links TRBV19 to TRBJ1-4; D perhaps matches TRBD1 (6 bases). The CDR3 protein is CASSTQTGTNEKLFF. The CDR3 DNA sequence: TGTGCCAGTAGTACACAGACAGGAACTAATGAAAAACTGTTTTTT.